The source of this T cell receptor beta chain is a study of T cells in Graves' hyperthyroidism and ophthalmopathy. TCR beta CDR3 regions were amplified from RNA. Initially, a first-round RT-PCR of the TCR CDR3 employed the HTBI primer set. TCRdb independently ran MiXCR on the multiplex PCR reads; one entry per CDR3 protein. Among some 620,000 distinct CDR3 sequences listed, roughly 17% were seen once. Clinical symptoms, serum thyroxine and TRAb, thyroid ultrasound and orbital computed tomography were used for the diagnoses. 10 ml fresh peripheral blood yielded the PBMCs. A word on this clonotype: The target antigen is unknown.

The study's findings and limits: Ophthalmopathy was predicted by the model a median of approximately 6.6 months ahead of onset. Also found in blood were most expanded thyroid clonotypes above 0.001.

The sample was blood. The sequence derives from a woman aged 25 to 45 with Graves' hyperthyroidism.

CDR3 sequence (DNA): TGTGCCAGCAGCCCAAGGGGAGTTAATGAAAAACTGTTTTTT. Translating it yields CASSPRGVNEKLFF. This rearrangement joins TRBV28 to TRBJ1-4; D perhaps matches TRBD1 (5 bases). Germline V gene data show CDR1 as MDHEN and CDR2 as SYDVKM. The CDR3 length is 14 residues. Trimming cost V 6 bases and J 4 bases, with 12 bases left between them. The full variable domain, with the rest looked up from reference TRBV28 and TRBJ1-4, is DVKVTQSSRYLVKRTGEKVFLECVQDMDHENMFWYRQDPGLGLRLIYFSYDVKMKEKGDIPEGYSVSREKKERFSLILESASTNQTSMYLCASSPRGVNEKLFFGSGTQLSVL.